This T cell receptor beta chain stems from a study of T-cell reconstitution after alpha-beta-depleted transplantation in children. The CDR3 runs 14 residues. V was pared by 7 bases and J by 3 bases, with 7 bases of the junction left unmatched. CDR1 and CDR2 from the germline V gene are SGHVS and FNYEAQ. In its sample, this clonotype ranks as medium-sized (0.01 to 0.1%). The target antigen is unknown. A TCRbeta library incorporating unique molecular identifiers was prepared. One entry per CDR3 protein results from TCRdb running MiXCR on the PCR reads. The sample consists of about 70,000 distinct CDR3 sequences, about a tenth of them appearing once. Study-level points and caveats: It was surviving recipient T cells and thymic progenitors that gave some patients high TCRbeta diversity at day 60. At one year after transplant, newly produced T cells mostly accounted for T-cell counts and diversity. Reportedly, alpha-beta T cells present about two months post-transplant originated from several hundred expanded clones of graft origin.

The TCR sequence derives from a boy aged 5-17 years with acute myeloid leukemia, due to receive a stem cell transplant. This sample comprised PBMCs, obtained before TCRalphabeta/CD19-depleted stem cell transplant. The chain couples TRBV7-6 to TRBJ2-3; TRBD1 aligns across 7 bases. The CDR3 sequence: CASMIGGWTDTQYF. CDR3 DNA: TGTGCCAGCATGATAGGGGGCTGGACAGATACGCAGTATTTT.